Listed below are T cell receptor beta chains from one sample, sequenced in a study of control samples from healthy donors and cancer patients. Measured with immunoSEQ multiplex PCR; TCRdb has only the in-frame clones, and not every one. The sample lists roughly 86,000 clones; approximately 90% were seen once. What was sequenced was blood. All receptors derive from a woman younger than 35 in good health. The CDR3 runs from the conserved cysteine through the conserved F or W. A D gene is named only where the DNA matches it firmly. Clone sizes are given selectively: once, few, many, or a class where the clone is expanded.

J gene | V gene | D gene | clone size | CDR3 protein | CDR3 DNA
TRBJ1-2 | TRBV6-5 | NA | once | CASSRGTPNYGYTF | TGTGCCAGCAGCCGTGGGACACCCAACTATGGCTACACCTTC
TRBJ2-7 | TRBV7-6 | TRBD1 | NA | CASSLPAAGTGPYEQYF | TGTGCCAGCAGCTTACCAGCGGCCGGGACAGGACCCTACGAGCAGTACTTC
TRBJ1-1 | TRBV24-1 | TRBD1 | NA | CATSDRTGGRTEAFF | TGTGCCACCAGTGACCGGACAGGGGGTAGGACTGAAGCTTTCTTT
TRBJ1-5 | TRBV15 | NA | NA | CATSRAEPNQPQHF | TGTGCCACCAGCAGAGCGGAGCCCAATCAGCCCCAGCATTTT
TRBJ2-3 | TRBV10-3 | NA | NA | CAISVSGSTDTQYF | TGTGCCATCAGTGTCAGCGGGAGCACAGATACGCAGTATTTT
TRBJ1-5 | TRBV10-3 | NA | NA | CAISEGVEGGIRQPQHF | TGTGCCATCAGTGAGGGCGTGGAGGGAGGTATTCGGCAGCCCCAGCATTTT
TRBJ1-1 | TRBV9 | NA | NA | CASSVAGNTEAFF | TGTGCCAGCAGCGTAGCAGGGAACACTGAAGCTTTCTTT
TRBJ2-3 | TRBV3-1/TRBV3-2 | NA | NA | CASSPFQQYTDTQYF | TGTGCCAGCAGCCCCTTTCAACAGTACACAGATACGCAGTATTTT
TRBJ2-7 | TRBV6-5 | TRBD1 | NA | CASSDSIEQGYEQYF | TGTGCCAGCAGTGACTCTATTGAACAGGGGTACGAGCAGTACTTC
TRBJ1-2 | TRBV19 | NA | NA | CASSIGGNYGYTF | TGTGCCAGTAGTATAGGGGGTAACTATGGCTACACCTTC
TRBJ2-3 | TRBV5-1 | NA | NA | CASSLAGGVNTQYF | TGCGCCAGCAGCTTGGCGGGGGGCGTGAATACGCAGTATTTT
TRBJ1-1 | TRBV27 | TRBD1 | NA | CASSFRGQGLITEAFF | TGTGCCAGCAGTTTCAGGGGGCAAGGGCTGATCACTGAAGCTTTCTTT
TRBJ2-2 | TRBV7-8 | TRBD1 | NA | CASSLDGTGRARANTGELFF | TGTGCCAGCAGCTTAGACGGGACAGGGCGGGCCAGAGCGAACACCGGGGAGCTGTTTTTT
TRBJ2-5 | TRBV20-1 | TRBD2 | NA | CSASPAGGFMWHF | TGCAGTGCTAGTCCAGCGGGGGGTTTTATGTGGCACTTC
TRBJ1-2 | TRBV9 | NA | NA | CASGDTDSLFNYGYTF | TGTGCCAGCGGCGATACAGACTCCCTTTTTAACTATGGCTACACCTTC
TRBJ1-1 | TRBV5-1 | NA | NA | CASSSEGRLQMNTEAFF | TGCGCCAGCAGCTCGGAGGGGAGGCTTCAAATGAACACTGAAGCTTTCTTT
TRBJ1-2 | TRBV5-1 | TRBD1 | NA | CASSGDRVWSGYTF | TGCGCCAGCAGCGGGGACAGGGTATGGAGTGGCTACACCTTC
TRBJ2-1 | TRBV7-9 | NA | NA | CASSPQGGGPNEQFF | TGTGCCAGCAGCCCGCAGGGAGGGGGACCCAATGAGCAGTTCTTC
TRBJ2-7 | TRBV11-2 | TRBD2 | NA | CASSLGLAGALYF | TGTGCCAGCAGCTTGGGACTAGCGGGGGCTCTGTACTTC
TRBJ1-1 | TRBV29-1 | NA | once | CSVARDIPNTEAFF | TGCAGCGTCGCCAGGGACATCCCGAACACTGAAGCTTTCTTT
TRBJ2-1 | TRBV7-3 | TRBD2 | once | CASSRWGGYYNEQFF | TGTGCCAGCAGCCGCTGGGGGGGTTACTACAATGAGCAGTTCTTC
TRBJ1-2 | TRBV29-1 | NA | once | CSVEDPTETNYGYTF | TGCAGCGTTGAAGACCCGACAGAGACTAACTATGGCTACACCTTC
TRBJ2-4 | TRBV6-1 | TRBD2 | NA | CASSGGLAGDRMAKNIQYF | TGTGCCAGCAGTGGAGGACTAGCAGGGGATCGAATGGCCAAAAACATTCAGTACTTC
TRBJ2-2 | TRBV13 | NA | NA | CASPRGSFNTGELFF | TGTGCCAGCCCGAGGGGGTCATTCAACACCGGGGAGCTGTTTTTT
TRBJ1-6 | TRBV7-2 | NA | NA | CASSLNGGGSPLHF | TGTGCCAGCAGCTTAAACGGGGGAGGTTCACCCCTCCACTTT
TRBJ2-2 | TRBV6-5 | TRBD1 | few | CASTRDRDPGELFF | TGTGCCAGCACAAGGGACAGGGACCCCGGGGAGCTGTTTTTT
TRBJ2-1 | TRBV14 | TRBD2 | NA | CASSQDSGTHEQFF | TGTGCCAGCAGCCAAGATAGCGGGACCCATGAGCAGTTCTTC
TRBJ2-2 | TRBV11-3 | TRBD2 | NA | CASSLTSGSNTGELFF | TGTGCCAGCAGCCTCACTAGCGGCTCGAACACCGGGGAGCTGTTTTTT
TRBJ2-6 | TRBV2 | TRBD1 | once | CASSRTGTGANVLTF | TGTGCCAGCAGTAGGACAGGGACCGGGGCCAACGTCCTGACTTTC
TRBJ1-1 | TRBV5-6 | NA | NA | CASTLAHTEAFF | TGTGCCAGCACTCTGGCCCACACTGAAGCTTTCTTT
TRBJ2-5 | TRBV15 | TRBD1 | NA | CATSRGQGKETQYF | TGTGCCACCAGCAGAGGACAGGGAAAAGAGACCCAGTACTTC
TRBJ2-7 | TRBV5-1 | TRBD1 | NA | CASSLSGLGQGDYEQYF | TGCGCCAGCAGCCTGTCAGGATTGGGACAGGGAGACTACGAGCAGTACTTC
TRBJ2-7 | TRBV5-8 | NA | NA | CASSLMGSEYEQYF | TGTGCCAGCAGCTTGATGGGCTCAGAGTACGAGCAGTACTTC
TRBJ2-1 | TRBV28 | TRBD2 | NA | CASRRTETSGVIEQFF | TGTGCCAGCAGAAGGACAGAGACTAGCGGGGTTATTGAGCAGTTCTTC
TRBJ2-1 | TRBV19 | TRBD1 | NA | CASSTLGQENNEQFF | TGTGCCAGTAGCACGCTGGGACAGGAGAACAATGAGCAGTTCTTC
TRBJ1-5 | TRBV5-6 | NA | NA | CASSYNSNQPQHF | TGTGCCAGCAGCTATAATAGCAATCAGCCCCAGCATTTT
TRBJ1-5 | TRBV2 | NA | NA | CASGKRTAGNQPQHF | TGTGCCAGCGGAAAACGGACAGCTGGTAATCAGCCCCAGCATTTT